The 24 T cell receptor beta chains listed next were all sequenced from one sample in a study of blood T cell repertoires in COVID-19. Clones were read by immunoSEQ multiplex PCR, and TCRdb kept only the in-frame ones, dropping some. The data show about 250,000 clones, 70% to 90% seen once. The sequenced sample was peripheral blood. These receptors originate from a young man with active or convalescent COVID-19.

The chain employs TRBV4-3 and TRBJ1-6; D remains ambiguous. The CDR3 spans 17 residues. V dropped 0 bases and J dropped 0 bases, with 9 bases sitting between them. Germline V lookup: CDR1 LGHNA, CDR2 YSLEER. CDR3 nucleotide sequence: TGCGCCAGCAGCCAAGAGTTATTGAGCTCCTATAATTCACCCCTCCACTTT. The encoded protein is CASSQELLSSYNSPLHF.

The chain carries TRBV9 and TRBJ1-4; D remains ambiguous. Trimming left V 3 bases short and J 4 bases short, with 7 bases between. Germline assignment: CDR1 SGDLS and CDR2 YYNGEE. The CDR3 totals 13 residues. The CDR3 protein is CASSGGINEKLFF. DNA of the CDR3: TGTGCCAGCAGCGGCGGGATTAATGAAAAACTGTTTTTT.

The chain couples TRBV5-1 to TRBJ2-7; 7 bases map to TRBD1. V lost 0 bases and J lost 0; bases outside the gene matches: 9. This CDR3 has 17 residues. In germline, CDR1 is SGHRS, CDR2 YFSETQ. The CDR3 nucleotides are TGCGCCAGCAGCTTGGGCCCTCGGACAGGCAGCTCCTACGAGCAGTACTTC. The encoded protein is CASSLGPRTGSSYEQYF.

This chain uses TRBV29-1 with TRBJ1-4; 10 bases are a match to TRBD1. Losses at the gene ends were 4 bases for V and 4 bases for J; bases not matched to a gene: 15. This CDR3 comprises 18 residues. From germline, CDR1 is SQVTM and CDR2 ANQGSEA. Here the CDR3 DNA reads TGCAGCGTTGGCCGGGTGCGGGAGACAGGGGGCAGTAATGAAAAACTGTTTTTT. Protein sequence: CSVGRVRETGGSNEKLFF. The entire variable domain, with the rest obtained from reference TRBV29-1 and TRBJ1-4, is as follows: SAVISQKPSRDICQRGTSLTIQCQVDSQVTMMFWYRQQPGQSLTLIATANQGSEATYESGFVIDKFPISRPNLTFSTLTVSNMSPEDSSIYLCSVGRVRETGGSNEKLFFGSGTQLSVL.

This clone was counted once. This chain connects TRBV27 to TRBJ1-3; D may be TRBD1 (6 bases). The CDR3 extends over 15 amino acids. V was pared by 5 bases and J by 3 bases, with 14 bases between. Germline V gene lookup returns CDR1 MNHEY and CDR2 SMNVEV (reference sequence). This CDR3 is CASSRKGQIGNTIYF. For the CDR3, the DNA is TGTGCCAGCAGTAGGAAAGGACAGATTGGAAACACCATATATTTT.

This clone turned up a few times. This chain links TRBV7-8 with TRBJ1-4; maybe TRBD1 (5 bases). Germline V lookup: CDR1 SGHVS, CDR2 FQNEAQ. This CDR3 contains 13 residues. Trimming pared 8 bases from V and 7 bases from J, leaving 14 bases between. CDR3 region: CASSSGTPEKLFF. The CDR3 coding sequence is TGTGCCAGCTCATCCGGGACTCCTGAAAAACTGTTTTTT.

The V and J genes are TRBV27 and TRBJ1-1, with unresolved D. Germline V gene lookup returns CDR1 MNHEY and CDR2 SMNVEV (reference sequence). Trimming took 5 bases from V and 7 from J, leaving 17 bases between them. The CDR3 totals 14 residues. CDR3 in DNA: TGTGCCAGCAGTAATGGTGGGCAGGAATTTGAAGCTTTCTTT. Translation: CASSNGGQEFEAFF.

This clone appeared once. V usage is TRBV7-9 and J usage is TRBJ2-7; the D gene is possibly TRBD2 (5 bases). Trimming took 0 bases from V and 5 from J, leaving 20 bases between them. This CDR3 contains 17 residues. Germline CDR1 and CDR2: SEHNR and FQNEAQ (reference sequence). The CDR3 is CASSLATGWQTKHEQYF. CDR3 bases: TGTGCCAGCAGCTTAGCGACGGGGTGGCAGACTAAGCACGAGCAGTACTTC.

This clone was seen once. The gene calls are TRBV30 and TRBJ2-1, with a weak D call TRBD1 (8 bases). Germline lookup yields CDR1 GTSNPN and CDR2 SVGIG (reference sequence). The CDR3 contains 13 residues. Trimming stripped 1 base from V and 14 bases from J, with 18 bases between. The DNA for the CDR3 is TGTGCCTGGAGTGGGGACAGGTGGGGAGGGGAGTTCTTC. Amino acid sequence: CAWSGDRWGGEFF.

This clone appeared a few times. This chain connects TRBV4-3 to TRBJ1-2; D gene unclear. The CDR3 is 13 residues long. CDR1 is LGHNA, CDR2 YSLEER, per germline. V was pared by 3 bases and J by 7 bases, with 12 bases between. Here the CDR3 DNA reads TGCGCCAGCAGCCATCGCCCAGCGGGTGGCTACACCTTC. Residues: CASSHRPAGGYTF.

The rearrangement joins TRBV7-9 to TRBJ2-5, with TRBD2 matching over 9 bases. The CDR3 runs 18 residues. Germline assignment: CDR1 SEHNR and CDR2 FQNEAQ (reference sequence). After removal of 1 base from V and 5 bases from J, the junction contained 14 bases not matched to a gene. CDR3 loop: CASSLGLAGFSPGETQYF. CDR3 coding DNA: TGTGCCAGCAGCTTAGGCCTAGCGGGATTCTCTCCAGGGGAGACCCAGTACTTC.

The chain recombines TRBV9 with TRBJ2-2, with unresolved D. The length of the CDR3 is 13 residues. CDR1 and CDR2 (germline): SGDLS, YYNGEE. V was trimmed by 0 bases and J by 7 bases, leaving 7 bases between them. This CDR3 is CASSVVLDGELFF. The CDR3 DNA follows: TGTGCCAGCAGCGTAGTCCTAGACGGGGAGCTGTTTTTT. Full variable domain (rest looked up from reference TRBV9 and TRBJ2-2): DSGVTQTPKHLITATGQRVTLRCSPRSGDLSVYWYQQSLDQGLQFLIQYYNGEERAKGNILERFSAQQFPDLHSELNLSSLELGDSALYFCASSVVLDGELFFGEGSRLTVL.

V usage is TRBV7-3 and J usage is TRBJ2-5; 8 positions match TRBD1. This CDR3 spans 15 amino acids. Germline V gene sequence: CDR1 SGHTA, CDR2 FQGTGA. V shed 5 bases, J shed 3 bases, and the junction held 8 bases outside the gene matches. CDR3 sequence (DNA): TGTGCCAGCAGCAATCCTATGACAGGGGAAGAGACCCAGTACTTC. Encoded protein: CASSNPMTGEETQYF.

The gene calls are TRBV7-2 and TRBJ2-5; maybe TRBD1 (5 bases). CDR3 length equals 13 residues. V lost 3 bases and J 4 bases, leaving 9 bases between the germline ends. Germline CDR1 is SGHTA and CDR2 is FQGNSA. The CDR3 DNA reads as TGTGCCAGCAGCTTCCCGACAGCAGAGACCCAGTACTTC. It yields the protein CASSFPTAETQYF.

The chain employs TRBV29-1 and TRBJ2-7, with TRBD1 as a possible D gene (6 bases). Per germline, CDR1 SQVTM and CDR2 ANQGSEA. V was pared by 4 bases and J by 5 bases, with 24 bases between. The CDR3 loop spans 16 amino acids. Here the CDR3 reads CSVVRSTTGLYDEQYF. CDR3 in DNA: TGCAGCGTTGTTAGGTCCACGACAGGATTGTATGACGAGCAGTACTTC.

This clone was seen just once. The rearrangement uses TRBV5-4 and TRBJ2-7; weak D call: TRBD1 (6 bases). Germline CDR1 is SGHNT and CDR2 is YYREEE (reference sequence). Trimming pared 5 bases from V and 6 bases from J, leaving 15 bases between. CDR3 length: 13 amino acids. CDR3 in amino acids: CASSFGDTGEQYF. The CDR3 DNA sequence: TGTGCCAGCAGTTTTGGGGACACTGGCGAGCAGTACTTC.

This clone appeared once. The rearrangement links TRBV27 to TRBJ2-2; 10 positions match TRBD2. This CDR3 contains 16 residues. Germline trimming cut 3 bases from V and 2 bases from J; bases unmatched to any gene: 3. In germline, CDR1 is MNHEY, CDR2 SMNVEV (reference sequence). CDR3 DNA sequence: TGTGCCAGCAGTTTTCTAGCGGGGGTTAACACCGGGGAGCTGTTTTTT. Its protein product is CASSFLAGVNTGELFF.

V and J are TRBV7-6 and TRBJ2-1; possible D gene TRBD2, 5 bases. Germline V lookup: CDR1 SGHVS, CDR2 FNYEAQ. The CDR3 is made up of 17 amino acids. The V end was cut by 3 bases, the J end by 0 bases, with 15 bases between. The CDR3 sequence: CASSFTSGISSYNEQFF. CDR3 sequence (DNA): TGTGCCAGCAGCTTTACCTCCGGGATAAGCTCCTACAATGAGCAGTTCTTC. Full variable domain (rest looked up from reference TRBV7-6 and TRBJ2-1): GAGVSQSPRYKVTKRGQDVALRCDPISGHVSLYWYRQALGQGPEFLTYFNYEAQQDKSGLPNDRFSAERPEGSISTLTIQRTEQRDSAMYRCASSFTSGISSYNEQFFGPGTRLTVL.

The gene calls are TRBV5-1 and TRBJ2-7; D is unresolved. This CDR3 contains 14 residues. V was clipped by 1 base and J by 0 bases, with 8 bases between them. Germline CDR1 SGHRS, CDR2 YFSETQ. CDR3 sequence: CASSLFLDSYEQYF. The DNA of the CDR3 is TGCGCCAGCAGCTTGTTCCTAGACTCCTACGAGCAGTACTTC.

This sequence joins TRBV6-2 or TRBV6-3 and TRBJ1-2; D is perhaps TRBD1 (6 bases). This CDR3 is 15 amino acids long. V dropped 6 bases and J dropped 1 base, with 15 bases sitting between them. Germline V lookup: CDR1 MNHEY, CDR2 SVGEGT. The CDR3: CASSDGQFLNYGYTF. The CDR3 DNA reads TGTGCCAGCAGCGACGGACAGTTTCTTAACTATGGCTACACCTTC.

This rearrangement joins TRBV7-9 to TRBJ2-5; D gene unclear. V lost 1 base and J lost 6, with 6 bases in between. The CDR3 is 12 residues long. CDR1 SEHNR and CDR2 FQNEAQ come from the germline V gene (reference sequence). Here the CDR3 DNA reads TGTGCCAGCAGCTTAGACTTTCAGACCCAGTACTTC. Protein: CASSLDFQTQYF.

V and J are TRBV19 and TRBJ2-1; 7 nucleotides line up with TRBD2. With V trimmed by 11 bases and J by 7 bases, 11 bases remained unmatched. Germline CDR1 and CDR2: LNHDA and SQIVND (reference sequence). The length of the CDR3 is 13 residues. The chain's CDR3 is CASLGRGGNEQFF. DNA of the CDR3: TGTGCCTCCCTGGGGAGGGGAGGGAATGAGCAGTTCTTC.

J is TRBJ2-2 and V is TRBV10-1; no reliable D call. V lost 8 bases to trimming and J lost 5 bases, with 9 bases between them. This CDR3 spans 12 amino acids. CDR1 and CDR2 from the germline V gene are WNHNN and SYGVQD (reference sequence). The CDR3 sequence is CASGAQTGELFF. In DNA, the CDR3 is TGCGCCAGCGGTGCCCAAACCGGGGAGCTGTTTTTT.

V usage is TRBV5-1 and J usage is TRBJ2-7, with TRBD2 matching 7 bases. There are 14 residues in the CDR3. CDR1 is SGHRS and CDR2 is YFSETQ in the germline V gene. J gave up 3 bases and V 4 bases, and 7 bases lay outside the gene matches. The CDR3 loop is CASSLGLDLYEQYF. The CDR3 nucleotides read TGCGCCAGCAGCCTCGGACTAGATCTCTACGAGCAGTACTTC.